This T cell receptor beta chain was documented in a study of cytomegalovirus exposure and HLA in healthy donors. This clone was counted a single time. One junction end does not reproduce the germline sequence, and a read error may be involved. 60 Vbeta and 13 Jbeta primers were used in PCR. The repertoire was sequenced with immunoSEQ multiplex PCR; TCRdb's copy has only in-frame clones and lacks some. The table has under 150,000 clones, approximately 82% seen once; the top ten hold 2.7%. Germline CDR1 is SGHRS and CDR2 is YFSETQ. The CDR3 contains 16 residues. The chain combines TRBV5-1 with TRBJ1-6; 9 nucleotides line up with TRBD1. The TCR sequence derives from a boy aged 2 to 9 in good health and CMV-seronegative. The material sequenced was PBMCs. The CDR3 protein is CAGSSQTGGNNSPLHF. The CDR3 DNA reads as TGCGCCGGCAGCTCACAGACAGGGGGTAATAATTCACCCCTCCACTTT.